What follows describes a single T cell receptor beta chain. No cognate antigen has been identified for it. No clone much larger than this one lies a single base away; base qualities are absent. The library was made by the immunoSEQ multiplex PCR assay. TCRdb carries this immuneACCESS record with in-frame sequences only. Its versions omit some clonotypes, under half of them owing to an unresolved V gene in the studies checked, with the rest unexplained. Across this sample there are about 130,000 clones, with roughly 94% seen only once. Of the sample, 3.6% is held by the ten largest clones. The sample belongs to a study of control samples from healthy donors and cancer patients (dated by TCRdb to 2019 to 2021). The germline V gene (reference sequence) sets CDR1 to WNHNN and CDR2 to SYGVQD. Clipping removes 2 bases from V and 4 bases from J, with 1 as the unmatched junction base count. The CDR3 starts with the cysteine, ends with the phenylalanine, and has 13 residues. CDR3 DNA is the only sequence kept; it has 39 bases, read in frame from the first base.

The V and J genes are TRBV10-1 and TRBJ2-7; TRBD1 fits 8 bases in the junction. Sample: blood. This clonotype originated in a man aged 30 to 39 in good health. The CDR3 loop reads CASSETGGYEQYF. The DNA sequence is given as TGCGCCAGCAGTGAGACAGGGGGGTACGAGCAGTACTTC.